Shown below are 32 T cell receptor beta chains from a single sample sequenced in a study of T cell responses to AZD1222 COVID-19 vaccine. The assay was immunoSEQ multiplex PCR, and TCRdb's table has in-frame clones only and misses some. The sample shows roughly 170,000 clones, approximately 94% of them seen only once. The sequencing here drew on peripheral blood, taken 28 days after the second AZD1222 dose. All receptors derive from an adult who received the AZD1222 COVID-19 vaccine.

The J gene is TRBJ2-7, the V gene TRBV12-3 or TRBV12-4; the D gene is possibly TRBD2 (6 bases). The CDR3 extends over 13 amino acids. Trimming removed 5 bases from V and 7 bases from J, with 15 bases in between. The CDR3 is CASSVQLAWEQYF. For the CDR3, the DNA is TGTGCCAGCAGTGTCCAACTAGCTTGGGAGCAGTACTTC.

CDR3 bases: TGTGCCAGCAGTTACGTAGCGGGTAGCACAGATACGCAGTATTTT. It yields the protein CASSYVAGSTDTQYF. The rearrangement uses TRBV7-3 and TRBJ2-3, with 7 bases lining up with TRBD2. From germline, CDR1 is SGHTA and CDR2 FQGTGA. There are 15 residues in the CDR3. Trimming removed 6 bases from V and 0 bases from J; junction bases left unmatched: 6.

This clone appeared a single time. The rearrangement joins TRBV5-1 to TRBJ2-1; D is possibly TRBD1 (5 bases). Per the germline V gene, CDR1 is SGHRS and CDR2 is YFSETQ. CDR3 size: 16 residues. The V and J ends lost 3 bases and 0 bases respectively, with 13 bases between them. The CDR3 region has the DNA TGCGCCAGCAGCTCCCCAACAGGCGGCTCCTACAATGAGCAGTTCTTC. It yields the protein CASSSPTGGSYNEQFF.

The rearrangement links TRBV7-2 to TRBJ2-7, with TRBD2 identical over 10 bases. Germline V gene lookup returns CDR1 SGHTA and CDR2 FQGNSA. The V segment lost 6 bases and the J segment 0 bases; nucleotides outside the gene matches: 8. The CDR3 loop spans 16 amino acids. This CDR3 reads CASSISGGSGSYEQYF. In DNA, the CDR3 is TGTGCCAGCAGTATTAGCGGGGGGTCCGGCTCCTACGAGCAGTACTTC.

CDR3 region: CASTISGRAEQFF. The CDR3 DNA reads TGTGCCAGTACAATTAGCGGGAGGGCTGAGCAGTTCTTC. The chain has TRBV19 and TRBJ2-1; 11 bases line up with TRBD2. V lost 7 bases to trimming and J lost 9 bases; unmatched junction nucleotides: 5. The CDR3 loop spans 13 amino acids. Germline V gene data show CDR1 as LNHDA and CDR2 as SQIVND (reference sequence).

The genes are TRBV5-6 and TRBJ2-3, with a weak D call TRBD2 (5 bases). The CDR3 is made up of 14 amino acids. Germline lookup yields CDR1 SGHDT and CDR2 YYEEEE. V lost 0 bases and J lost 3, with 8 bases in between. The CDR3 bases are TGTGCCAGCAGCTTGGGTCCGGGGACAGATACGCAGTATTTT. Translated: CASSLGPGTDTQYF.

The V and J genes are TRBV9 and TRBJ1-3; D not certain. Germline V CDR1 and CDR2: SGDLS, YYNGEE. The length of the CDR3 is 18 residues. V lost 1 base and J lost 4, with 21 bases in between. The CDR3 nucleotides are TGTGCCAGCAGCGTAACGGGTCGGGCAGGCGACTCGGGAAACACCATATATTTT. Its protein product is CASSVTGRAGDSGNTIYF. Supplemented by reference TRBV9 and TRBJ1-3, the full variable domain reads DSGVTQTPKHLITATGQRVTLRCSPRSGDLSVYWYQQSLDQGLQFLIQYYNGEERAKGNILERFSAQQFPDLHSELNLSSLELGDSALYFCASSVTGRAGDSGNTIYFGEGSWLTVV.

V gene TRBV12-3 or TRBV12-4 combines with J gene TRBJ1-5; no definite D call. This CDR3 contains 13 residues. Deletions cut 6 bases from V and 5 bases from J, with 11 bases between. The CDR3 sequence: CASSFEVDQPQHF. CDR3 DNA: TGTGCCAGCAGCTTTGAAGTGGATCAGCCCCAGCATTTT.

This rearrangement joins TRBV7-9 to TRBJ1-3; D call uncertain. Trimming shortened V by 0 bases and J by 0 bases, and 6 bases separated the two germline ends. The CDR3 is made up of 15 amino acids. Looked up from germline, CDR1 is SEHNR and CDR2 is FQNEAQ (reference sequence). CDR3 DNA sequence: TGTGCCAGCAGCTTAGCGGGATTCTCTGGAAACACCATATATTTT. This encodes CASSLAGFSGNTIYF.

This clone was seen only once. The rearrangement joins TRBV5-6 to TRBJ2-1; a possible D gene is TRBD2 (6 bases). Germline V CDR1 and CDR2: SGHDT, YYEEEE. This CDR3 is 15 amino acids long. V was trimmed by 5 bases and J by 4 bases, leaving 16 bases between them. In nucleotides, the CDR3 is TGTGCCAGCAGGAATGTGTGGGACTCGTACAATGAGCAGTTCTTC. It is translated as CASRNVWDSYNEQFF.

The chain recombines TRBV10-3 with TRBJ1-4; D possibly corresponds to TRBD1 (6 bases). The germline V gene has CDR1 ENHRY and CDR2 SYGVKD. This CDR3 has 15 amino acids. Trimming took 3 bases from V and 2 from J, leaving 10 bases between them. The DNA of the CDR3 is TGTGCCATCAGTGAATCGACAGGTACTAATGAAAAACTGTTTTTT. It translates to CAISESTGTNEKLFF.

The chain links TRBV6-5 to TRBJ2-5, with a tentative D call TRBD2 (6 bases). CDR1 is MNHEY, CDR2 SVGAGI, per germline. V lost 0 bases and J lost 7, with 6 bases in between. The CDR3 length is 12 residues. The CDR3 DNA sequence: TGTGCCAGCAGTTACTCGGAGGGGACCCAGTACTTC. Translation gives CASSYSEGTQYF.

This clone was observed once. The sample holds other DNA sequences that translate to the same CDR3. V and J are TRBV19 and TRBJ2-1, with a tentative D call TRBD1 (6 bases). Trimming removed 4 bases at V and 4 bases at J, with 8 bases between. The CDR3 runs 13 residues. From germline, CDR1 is LNHDA and CDR2 SQIVND (reference sequence). In DNA form, the CDR3 reads TGTGCCAGTAGTACTACAGGGTACAATGAGCAGTTCTTC. This sequence encodes CASSTTGYNEQFF.

In DNA form, the CDR3 reads TGTGCCAGTAGTCTCCGGGACTATGGCTACACCTTC. It translates to CASSLRDYGYTF. This sequence joins TRBV19 and TRBJ1-2; D gene uncertain. V was cut by 5 bases and J by 3 bases, with 7 bases left in between. Germline CDR1 reads LNHDA; CDR2 reads SQIVND (reference sequence). CDR3 size: 12 residues.

The chain combines TRBV11-3 with TRBJ1-1; D is unresolved. Germline V gene lookup returns CDR1 SGHNT and CDR2 YENEEA. CDR3 length equals 15 residues. V lost 3 bases, J lost 0 bases, and 11 bases lay in between. In DNA form, the CDR3 reads TGTGCCAGCAGCTTGAGCGGGAGGATGAACACTGAAGCTTTCTTT. Translation: CASSLSGRMNTEAFF.

The chain links TRBV14 to TRBJ1-6; D not resolved. The V gene's germline CDR1 is SGHDN and CDR2 FVKESK. V was cut by 1 base and J by 6 bases, with 7 bases left in between. This CDR3 spans 14 amino acids. The CDR3 sequence is CASSQVVINSPLHF. The CDR3 DNA is TGTGCCAGCAGCCAAGTTGTCATTAATTCACCCCTCCACTTT.

The chain is built from TRBV6-5 and TRBJ2-7; TRBD2 matches 11 bases. The CDR3 length is 16 residues. Germline V lookup: CDR1 MNHEY, CDR2 SVGAGI. Trimming cost V 4 bases and J 4 bases; bases outside gene matches: 9. The CDR3 region is CASSSGRLAGTYEQYF. CDR3 DNA sequence: TGTGCCAGCAGTTCCGGGAGACTAGCGGGAACATACGAGCAGTACTTC.

This sequence joins TRBV18 and TRBJ2-7, with D tentatively TRBD1 or TRBD2 (5 bases each). The CDR3 consists of 17 residues. Trimming removed 1 base at V and 3 bases at J, with 19 bases between. Germline V gene data show CDR1 as KGHSH and CDR2 as LQKENI. CDR3 protein: CASSPLSGLGSFYEQYF. CDR3 sequence (DNA): TGTGCCAGCTCACCACTCTCGGGGCTTGGGTCGTTCTACGAGCAGTACTTC.

The chain couples TRBV19 to TRBJ2-1; 7 bases fit TRBD2. Germline V lookup: CDR1 LNHDA, CDR2 SQIVND (reference sequence). CDR3 length equals 17 residues. V shed 4 bases, J shed 6 bases, and the junction held 15 bases outside the gene matches. CDR3 in DNA: TGTGCCAGTAGTACGCGGGACTATGATAAAGGGTTCAATGAGCAGTTCTTC. Encoded protein: CASSTRDYDKGFNEQFF.

CDR3 nucleotides: TGTGCCAGCAGTCGGACAGGGCAGCACGAGCAGTACTTC. It is translated as CASSRTGQHEQYF. J is TRBJ2-7 and V is TRBV11-3, with 8 bases identical to TRBD1. Germline CDR1 SGHNT, CDR2 YENEEA. J was trimmed by 5 bases and V by 6 bases; bases with no gene match: 6. This CDR3 has 13 residues.

This rearrangement joins TRBV10-3 to TRBJ2-7; TRBD2 might be the D (5 bases). Germline values: CDR1 ENHRY, CDR2 SYGVKD. The CDR3 is 15 residues long. V shed 2 bases and J shed 5 bases, with 16 bases lying between them. CDR3 sequence (DNA): TGTGCCATCAGTGAGCCCGGACTCCCTAGGAACGAGCAGTACTTC. Its protein is CAISEPGLPRNEQYF.

This chain uses TRBV7-9 with TRBJ1-1; 7 bases fit TRBD1. CDR1 and CDR2 from the germline V gene are SEHNR and FQNEAQ (reference sequence). The V gene end was trimmed by 5 bases and the J gene end by 3 bases; junction bases not matched to a gene: 6. The CDR3 is made up of 14 amino acids. This chain's CDR3 is CASSPRQGDTEAFF. The CDR3 region has the DNA TGTGCCAGCAGCCCGCGACAGGGCGACACTGAAGCTTTCTTT.

The chain combines TRBV6-1 with TRBJ1-3; perhaps TRBD1 as D (5 bases). CDR1 is MNHNS and CDR2 is SASEGT in the germline V gene. V dropped 0 bases and J dropped 3 bases, with 12 bases sitting between them. The CDR3 has 16 amino acids. CDR3 amino acids: CASSEATGAGGNTIYF. The CDR3, as DNA: TGTGCCAGCAGTGAAGCGACTGGGGCAGGTGGAAACACCATATATTTT.

The rearrangement joins TRBV29-1 to TRBJ1-2, with D possibly being TRBD1 (6 bases). The V and J ends lost 3 bases and 3 bases respectively, with 14 bases between them. Germline CDR1 SQVTM, CDR2 ANQGSEA. The CDR3 runs 14 residues. CDR3 in amino acids: CSVDKTGADYGYTF. In DNA, the CDR3 is TGCAGCGTTGATAAAACGGGGGCGGACTATGGCTACACCTTC.

The chain is built from TRBV30 and TRBJ1-1; D not certain. The CDR3 spans 12 residues. The V gene lost 0 bases and the J gene lost 7 bases, with 9 bases spanning the gap. In germline, CDR1 is GTSNPN, CDR2 SVGIG (reference sequence). The CDR3 reads CAWSVWTSEAFF. The CDR3 DNA sequence: TGTGCCTGGAGTGTTTGGACCAGTGAAGCTTTCTTT.

J is TRBJ2-3 and V is TRBV20-1; no definite D call. The CDR3 runs to 15 residues. Trimming stripped 6 bases from V and 0 bases from J, with 16 bases between. The V gene's germline CDR1 is DFQATT and CDR2 SNEGSKA (reference sequence). CDR3: CSASAGDSSTDTQYF. CDR3 sequence (DNA): TGCAGTGCAAGTGCAGGTGACTCTAGCACAGATACGCAGTATTTT.

The chain links TRBV3-1 (or the pseudogene TRBV3-2) to TRBJ2-7; D tentatively fits TRBD1 or TRBD2 (5 bases each). The V and J ends lost 8 bases and 0 bases respectively, with 8 bases between them. CDR3 length: 12 residues. Per the germline V gene, CDR1 is LGHDT and CDR2 is YNNKEL (reference sequence). The CDR3 loop reads CASRDLSYEQYF. Written as DNA, the CDR3 is TGTGCCAGCCGGGACCTCTCCTACGAGCAGTACTTC.

This sequence joins TRBV6-2 or TRBV6-3 and TRBJ1-1, with TRBD1 matching over 9 bases. Trimming took 0 bases from V and 4 from J; bases not matched to a gene: 6. The CDR3 is 16 residues long. CDR1 is MNHEY and CDR2 is SVGEGT in the germline V gene. The CDR3 reads CASSYSVRDRVTEAFF. DNA of the CDR3: TGTGCCAGCAGTTACTCGGTTCGGGACAGGGTCACTGAAGCTTTCTTT.

The gene calls are TRBV3-1 (or the pseudogene TRBV3-2) and TRBJ2-7; D gene ambiguous. The germline CDR1 and CDR2 sequences are LGHDT and YNNKEL (reference sequence). The length of the CDR3 is 14 residues. V lost 4 bases to trimming and J lost 0 bases, with 10 bases between them. The CDR3 nucleotides read TGTGCCAGCAGCCCCTGGGGTCTCTCCTACGAGCAGTACTTC. Translated, it gives CASSPWGLSYEQYF.

This chain links TRBV11-2 with TRBJ2-1, with D perhaps matching TRBD2 (6 bases). This CDR3 contains 16 residues. Germline CDR1 SGHAT, CDR2 FQNNGV. V was trimmed by 6 bases and J by 1 base, leaving 16 bases between them. The CDR3 is CASRPTGAGSYNEQFF. The CDR3 DNA reads as TGTGCCAGCAGACCCACTGGAGCGGGTTCCTACAATGAGCAGTTCTTC.

The chain uses TRBV4-1 and TRBJ1-3, with TRBD1 matching 8 bases. Trimming took 6 bases from V and 3 from J; bases not matched to a gene: 4. CDR3 length: 14 amino acids. Germline values: CDR1 MGHRA, CDR2 YSYEKL. The CDR3 bases are TGCGCCAGCAGTCCTGGACAGGGTGGAAACACCATATATTTT. Amino acid sequence: CASSPGQGGNTIYF.

This sequence joins TRBV14 and TRBJ1-2; D unclear. V dropped 4 bases and J dropped 8 bases, with 14 bases sitting between them. This CDR3 has 13 amino acids. Germline-derived CDR1 and CDR2 are SGHDN and FVKESK. This CDR3 is CASSPPGLWGYTF. The CDR3 DNA reads TGTGCCAGCAGCCCACCAGGTTTGTGGGGCTACACCTTC.